A selection of T cell receptor beta chains follows, all from one sample in a study of blood T cell repertoires in COVID-19. Here immunoSEQ multiplex PCR was the method, and the copy in TCRdb shows in-frame clones only, minus some. The sample has roughly 91,000 clones; about 80% are singletons. Sequencing was performed on peripheral blood. The receptors originated from a man between 65 and 80 years old with acute or convalescent COVID-19. Both conserved end residues are part of each CDR3.

cdr3_aa,v_call,j_call
CASSLKSPDSPHPNYEQFF,TRBV27,TRBJ2-1
CASSLNRGYGYTF,TRBV27,TRBJ1-2
CASSYEQGAMNTEAFF,TRBV6-5,TRBJ1-1
CAWNRARNQPQHF,TRBV30,TRBJ1-5
CASSWGGAGVPPIQYF,TRBV5-5,TRBJ2-4
CASSWNRDTEAFF,TRBV5-1,TRBJ1-1
CASSYRRGELNTEAFF,TRBV6-5,TRBJ1-1
CASSLRQHPTETQYF,TRBV14,TRBJ2-5
CASSKGTSGRFLNTGELFF,TRBV7-9,TRBJ2-2
CASSIDLVQGSGGELFF,TRBV19,TRBJ2-2
CASSPGTGGSGANVLTF,TRBV5-6,TRBJ2-6
CASSPGLPAGELFF,TRBV4-1,TRBJ2-2
CASIPGPRADGNTIYF,TRBV19,TRBJ1-3
CASSPNGQGNNSPLHF,TRBV18,TRBJ1-6
CASSIWEGSYNEQFF,TRBV19,TRBJ2-1
CASSKLDRSIYSGELFF,TRBV21-1,TRBJ2-2
CASSLQGVNTEAFF,TRBV2,TRBJ1-1